The 5 T cell receptor beta chains below were found in one sample sequenced in a study of T cell repertoires in ileal Crohn's disease. Sequenced by immunoSEQ multiplex PCR; TCRdb stores in-frame clones only, minus some. This sample yields about 8,200 clones, of which roughly 73% are seen a single time; approximately 8.4% belongs to the top ten. The sample was ileal tissue. These TCRs come from an adult with Crohn's disease.

The chain combines TRBV4-2 with TRBJ2-7; 9 positions agree with TRBD2. The CDR3 runs 14 residues. Germline lookup yields CDR1 LGHNA and CDR2 YNFKEQ. The J segment lost 6 bases and the V segment lost 1 base, leaving 4 bases of the junction unmatched. The chain's CDR3 is CASSQAGLAGEQYF. CDR3 sequence (DNA): TGTGCCAGCAGCCAAGCGGGACTAGCAGGCGAGCAGTACTTC.

This clone was detected a few times. The genes are TRBV5-1 and TRBJ1-4; TRBD1 aligns across 9 bases. Trimming cost V 0 bases and J 6 bases; bases outside gene matches: 0. This CDR3 has 14 residues. The germline V gene has CDR1 SGHRS and CDR2 YFSETQ. CDR3 sequence: CASSLGTGDEKLFF. In DNA form, the CDR3 reads TGCGCCAGCAGCTTGGGGACAGGGGATGAAAAACTGTTTTTT.

This clone appeared a few times. The J gene is TRBJ1-4, the V gene TRBV4-3; 10 bases are a match to TRBD1. V shed 1 base, J shed 6 bases, and the junction held 8 bases outside the gene matches. The CDR3 totals 17 residues. CDR1 LGHNA and CDR2 YSLEER come from the germline V gene. CDR3 nucleotide sequence: TGCGCCAGCAGCCAAGCTTATGGACAGGGGGAGGATGAAAAACTGTTTTTT. Protein product: CASSQAYGQGEDEKLFF.

The gene calls are TRBV18 and TRBJ2-4; 10 bases fit TRBD1. Losses at the gene ends were 3 bases for V and 7 bases for J; bases not matched to a gene: 9. The CDR3 has 16 residues. Germline loops: CDR1 KGHSH, CDR2 LQKENI. The CDR3 here is CASSPRGQGDVNIQYF. Written as DNA, the CDR3 is TGTGCCAGCTCACCCCGAGGACAGGGGGACGTTAACATTCAGTACTTC. Variable domain in full (rest from reference TRBV18 and TRBJ2-4): NAGVMQNPRHLVRRRGQEARLRCSPMKGHSHVYWYRQLPEEGLKFMVYLQKENIIDESGMPKERFSAEFPKEGPSILRIQQVVRGDSAAYFCASSPRGQGDVNIQYFGAGTRLSVL.

The CDR3 loop reads CASSQEFQGGSPLHF. The CDR3 DNA is TGCGCCAGCAGCCAAGAGTTCCAGGGAGGATCACCCCTCCACTTT. The J gene is TRBJ1-6, the V gene TRBV4-3; D is perhaps TRBD1 (5 bases). Trimming took off 0 bases at V and 10 bases at J, with 13 bases between the two ends. This CDR3 contains 15 residues. Germline V gene sequence: CDR1 LGHNA, CDR2 YSLEER.